These T cell receptor beta chains were read from a single sample in a study of early T cells in non-severe SARS-CoV-2 infection. Using its own MiXCR run on the 5' RACE reads, TCRdb lists one record per CDR3 protein. The repertoire includes about 49,000 distinct CDR3 sequences, 10% to 15% of them detected once, and 7.5% to 9.5% sits in the top ten. The specimen sequenced was whole blood. These receptor sequences come from an adult who was a healthcare worker with PCR-confirmed SARS-CoV-2 infection or an uninfected control (not recorded which). CDR3s leave out the opening cysteine and the closing phenylalanine or tryptophan.

V gene	J gene	CDR3 protein
TRBV11-2	TRBJ1-1	ASSLVGAWGAF
TRBV4-3	TRBJ2-7	ASSQDREGAYEQY
TRBV5-1	TRBJ1-1	ASQGKEVNTEAF
TRBV9	TRBJ1-1	ASSTPRTGGTDTEAF
TRBV20-1	TRBJ2-7	SAREGQGFYEQY
TRBV5-5	TRBJ2-1	ASSLISSGGNEQF
TRBV3-1	TRBJ1-1	ASSLAVNTEAF
TRBV20-1	TRBJ2-7	SASETSYEQY
TRBV28	TRBJ1-1	ASSTEAF
TRBV3-1	TRBJ1-6	ASSHWGSPGSPLH
TRBV28	TRBJ1-2	ASRSGQLYGYT
TRBV5-1	TRBJ1-2	ASSLEQGTDYT
TRBV12-3/TRBV12-4	TRBJ2-7	ASSIMTTTYEQY
TRBV7-9	TRBJ2-5	ASSLRLAGAPETQY
TRBV7-9	TRBJ1-1	ASSWLGQVNTEAF
TRBV20-1	TRBJ2-7	SAPGTDFPYEQY
TRBV7-7	TRBJ2-7	ASSFDVRGEQY
TRBV28	TRBJ1-2	ASSLLSPFNYGYT
TRBV29-1	TRBJ2-7	SVMVGGPYEQY
TRBV6-5	TRBJ2-1	ASALRGSYNEQF
TRBV6-2/TRBV6-3	TRBJ1-2	ASRRWTRDGYT
TRBV11-2	TRBJ2-3	ASSLVTSTDTQY
TRBV6-2/TRBV6-3	TRBJ2-1	ASRVPGLAGAEQF
TRBV12-3/TRBV12-4	TRBJ2-1	ASRASLNEQF
TRBV28	TRBJ1-5	ASTPFSGQQH
TRBV18	TRBJ1-1	ASSPGGQGASEAF
TRBV11-2	TRBJ1-5	ASSYRGNQPQH
TRBV29-1	TRBJ1-4	SVRVQSTNEKLF
TRBV11-3	TRBJ2-3	ASSTTRRGRGVTDTQY
TRBV20-1	TRBJ1-4	SARVTENEKLF
TRBV24-1	TRBJ1-2	ATSDGPSTNYGYT
TRBV7-8	TRBJ2-7	ASRTYAERDGWQY
TRBV6-6	TRBJ2-7	ASRTGTGKSEQY
TRBV27	TRBJ1-6	ASSGTASSYNSPLH
TRBV10-3	TRBJ1-2	AISFGQGDYGYT
TRBV5-6	TRBJ2-3	ASRRGLAGRLDTQY
TRBV3-2	TRBJ1-3	ARTQARGGNTIY
TRBV7-3	TRBJ2-3	ASSRTGLRTDTQY
TRBV6-5	TRBJ2-7	ASSWGPIPNYEQY
TRBV6-2/TRBV6-3	TRBJ2-2	ASSLLAGNTGELF